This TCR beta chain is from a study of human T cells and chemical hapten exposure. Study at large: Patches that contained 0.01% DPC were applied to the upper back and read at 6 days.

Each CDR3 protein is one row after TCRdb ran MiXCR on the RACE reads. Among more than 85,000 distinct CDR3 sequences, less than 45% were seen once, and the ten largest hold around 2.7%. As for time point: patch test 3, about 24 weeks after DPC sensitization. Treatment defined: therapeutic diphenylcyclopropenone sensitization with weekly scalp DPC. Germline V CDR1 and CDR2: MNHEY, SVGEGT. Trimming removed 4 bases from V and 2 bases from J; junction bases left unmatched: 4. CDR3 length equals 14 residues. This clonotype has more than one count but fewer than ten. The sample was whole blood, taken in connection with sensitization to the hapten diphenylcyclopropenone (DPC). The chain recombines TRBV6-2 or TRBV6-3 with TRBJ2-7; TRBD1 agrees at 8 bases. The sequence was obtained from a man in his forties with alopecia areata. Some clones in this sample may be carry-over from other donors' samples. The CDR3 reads CASSWTGSPYEQYF. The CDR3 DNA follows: TGTGCCAGCAGTTGGACAGGGAGTCCCTACGAGCAGTACTTC.